This T cell receptor (beta chain) was recorded in a study of shared clonotypes between healthy human individuals. Across the whole study: Donors consisted of two women and three men between 18 and 49.

The run depth of the assay was deep. Clones were sequenced by immunoSEQ multiplex PCR, and TCRdb holds only the in-frame ones, with some missing. This sample has about 460,000 clones; over 60% occur once, and the top ten carry around 12%. Per germline, CDR1 ENHRY and CDR2 SYGVKD. V shed 7 bases and J 3 bases; nucleotides not matched to a gene: 8. The CDR3 sequence is 15 residues long. The sequenced sample consisted of PBMCs. The clonotype originates from a woman aged 40 to 49 in good health. Some clones in this sample may be carry-over from other donors' samples. The rearrangement links TRBV10-3 to TRBJ2-3, with 9 bases lining up with TRBD2. CDR3 bases: TGTGCCATCACCGACGGCGGGAGGGGAACAGATACGCAGTATTTT. Protein sequence: CAITDGGRGTDTQYF.